This TCR beta chain was obtained from a study of cytomegalovirus exposure and HLA in healthy donors. For the study at large: It was reported in a later analysis that the 95 to 150 validation repertoires used the same platform as the 666 first-cohort repertoires. General study findings and limits: Cytomegalovirus association was listed for 150 to 200 TCR beta chains. In vitro data verified three CMV-associated chains as specific for CMV antigens. Cytomegalovirus status was reportedly diagnosed by the classifier with high specificity and sensitivity.

On this clone itself: Its antigen is currently unknown.

The CDR3 sequence is 10 residues long. V was clipped by 7 bases and J by 6 bases, with 4 bases between them. Germline assignment: CDR1 SNHLY and CDR2 FYNNEI. Assay: immunoSEQ multiplex PCR; the TCRdb copy retains only in-frame clones and omits some. The data hold some 83,000 clones, with approximately 95% observed a single time. Material for sequencing was PBMCs. The genes are TRBV2 and TRBJ2-1; D gene unclear. This clonotype was sampled from a woman under 30 in good health and CMV-seronegative. CDR3 sequence (DNA): TGTGCCAGCAATATCAATGAGCAGTTCTTC. It specifies CASNINEQFF.